The source of this TCR beta chain is a study of identical twins (dated by TCRdb to the mid-2010s). Background on the whole study: TCR alpha and beta repertoires from monozygotic twins, unrelated adults of various ages and cord blood were deep-sequenced to test whether fetal clonotypes persist. Replicate twin experiments were performed at different times using different library preparation protocols to rule out contamination.

The research as a whole found: Abundant cord blood beta clonotypes carried fewer insertions; young adult naive repertoires showed a weaker similar trend, while memory repertoires showed none. Conclusions relied on cross-sectional statistical analysis, since the same donors could not be followed over many years. Compared with coincidental sharing between unrelated individuals, out-of-frame TCR alpha sequences shared between twins had an excess of sequences with low generation probability. Excess twin sharing in beta out-of-frame sequences was weaker because fewer shared sequences lowered the signal-to-noise ratio. Invariant T cells such as MAIT and iNKT could partly confound zero-insertion analyses, though diverse VJ usage argued against this for most clonotypes. Recombination models systematically underestimated out-of-frame TCR alpha sharing in monozygotic twins but agreed with sharing between unrelated individuals.

Library method: 5' RACE. The sequencing machine was an Illumina HiSeq 2000. Template switching added a universal primer binding site, and the final cDNA carried a unique molecular identifier that allowed TCR cDNA molecules to be counted accurately. Specific primers in the conserved constant-segment region were used to synthesize first-strand cDNA for the TCR alpha and beta chains. To control for contamination, every cDNA library was double barcoded, receiving both a SMART-Mk sample barcode and Illumina barcodes. Two successive PCR steps introduced TruSeq adapter sequences along with Illumina sample barcodes. TCR alpha and beta cDNA libraries were sequenced on the Illumina HiSeq platform with custom primers. Concerning the study's data processing: Unique molecular identifiers were extracted from raw reads with MiGEC, and CDR3 positions were determined with MiXCR. For each individual, recombination models were inferred using an EM algorithm with the repgenHMM and IGoR tools. The analysis of shared clonotypes was done with the tcR package in R, with sharing normalized by the product of cloneset sizes. Out-of-frame nonproductive sequences were analyzed to study raw recombination free of thymic and clonal selection effects. TCRdb reanalyzed the raw reads on its own, using fastp at Q25 for trimming and MiXCR for clone calling, and kept in-frame beta chains. Entries are consolidated by CDR3 protein sequence, retaining the most common genes and DNA. The V and J calls were determined by TCRdb, not by the authors. In all, the sample holds 1.5 million to 2 million distinct CDR3 sequences, and about 31% of those were seen once. Jointly, the top ten make up less than 0.35% of the sample.

Note on this clonotype: There is no known antigen for this receptor. Qualities for individual bases were not recorded, and no much larger clone is one base off.

The junction shows trimming of 2 bases on V and 2 bases on J, plus 7 bases between the germline ends. Looking up the germline V gene (reference sequence) yields CDR1 DFQATT and CDR2 SNEGSKA. From its cysteine to its phenylalanine, the CDR3 spans 12 amino acids. The kept DNA is CDR3 alone, 36 bases in frame from the first base. All donors were healthy Caucasians. The sequence derives from a newborn girl in good health. The chain is encoded by TRBV20-1 joined to TRBJ2-7; a confident D gene designation cannot be given. The material sequenced was cord blood. This receptor has the CDR3 CSARLLAYEQYF. The DNA sequence is TGCAGTGCTAGATTGCTAGCCTACGAGCAGTACTTC.